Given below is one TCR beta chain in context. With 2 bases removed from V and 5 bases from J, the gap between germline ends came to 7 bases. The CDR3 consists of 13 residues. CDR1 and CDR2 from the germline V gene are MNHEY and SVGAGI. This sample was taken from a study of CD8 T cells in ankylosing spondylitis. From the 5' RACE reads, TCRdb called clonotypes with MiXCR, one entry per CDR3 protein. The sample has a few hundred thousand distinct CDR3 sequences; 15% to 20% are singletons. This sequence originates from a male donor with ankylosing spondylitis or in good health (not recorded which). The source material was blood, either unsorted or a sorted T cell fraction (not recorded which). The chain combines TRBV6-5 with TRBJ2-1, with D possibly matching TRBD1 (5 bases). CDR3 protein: CASSYQGDNEQFF. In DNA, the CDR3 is TGTGCCAGCAGTTACCAAGGGGACAATGAGCAGTTCTTC.